One sample yielded the 26 T cell receptor beta chains listed below, sequenced in a study of T-cell reconstitution after alpha-beta-depleted transplantation in children. Unique molecular identifiers were used in preparing the TCRbeta library. TCRdb independently ran MiXCR on the PCR reads; one entry per CDR3 protein. This sample carries some 490,000 distinct CDR3 sequences, around 12% of them seen once, and the ten largest clones take over 5.5%. Material: PBMCs from the stem cell graft donor, obtained from the stem cell graft. All receptors derive from a human donor who donated a stem cell graft to a child with combined immunodeficiency.

This chain links TRBV4-3 with TRBJ2-3; 14 positions match TRBD2. The J segment lost 8 bases and the V segment lost 0 bases, leaving 4 bases of the junction unmatched. The CDR3 is 16 residues long. Per the germline V gene, CDR1 is LGHNA and CDR2 is YSLEER. In DNA form, the CDR3 reads TGCGCCAGCAGCCAAGATGGCGGACTAGCGGGAGGTACGCAGTATTTT. Translation: CASSQDGGLAGGTQYF.

V and J are TRBV4-3 and TRBJ1-1; no definite D call. Per germline, CDR1 LGHNA and CDR2 YSLEER. Trimming pared 0 bases from V and 4 bases from J, leaving 15 bases between. The CDR3 runs to 16 residues. Written as DNA, the CDR3 is TGCGCCAGCAGCCAAGATTCCGGGGAGGGTAGCACTGAAGCTTTCTTT. This gives the protein CASSQDSGEGSTEAFF.

This clonotype was found many times. The V and J genes are TRBV12-3 or TRBV12-4 and TRBJ2-1; D not resolved. The CDR3 extends over 14 amino acids. V was trimmed by 6 bases and J by 0 bases, leaving 9 bases between them. This CDR3 is CASRRSRSYNEQFF. DNA for the CDR3: TGTGCCAGCAGGCGATCCCGCTCCTACAATGAGCAGTTCTTC.

The chain is built from TRBV24-1 and TRBJ2-4; D possibly corresponds to TRBD2 (6 bases). Germline V CDR1 and CDR2: KGHDR, SFDVKD. This CDR3 has 15 residues. V gave up 4 bases and J gave up 3 bases, with 12 bases separating them. The CDR3 DNA is TGTGCCACCAGTGAACCGAACGGGGGCAAAAACATTCAGTACTTC. Its protein product is CATSEPNGGKNIQYF.

The chain joins TRBV5-1 to TRBJ2-3; no clear D gene. Germline values: CDR1 SGHRS, CDR2 YFSETQ. CDR3 size: 16 residues. The V gene lost 2 bases and the J gene lost 0 bases, with 13 bases spanning the gap. As DNA, the CDR3 is TGCGCCAGCAGCTTAACAGCGAGAGCTAGCACAGATACGCAGTATTTT. Protein product: CASSLTARASTDTQYF.

This clonotype occurred once. The missing conserved phenylalanine or tryptophan at the end of this CDR3 makes a read error likely. V usage is TRBV29-1 and J usage is TRBJ2-7; D unresolved. Germline CDR1 SQVTM, CDR2 ANQGSEA. Trimming removed 5 bases from V and 3 bases from J, with 8 bases in between. The CDR3 is 11 residues long. DNA for the CDR3: TGCAGCGTTCGAAGGGTCTACGAGCAGTACTCC. It is translated as CSVRRVYEQYS.

There are many counts of this clonotype. The chain joins TRBV27 to TRBJ2-1, with 8 bases identical to TRBD1. Germline V CDR1 and CDR2: MNHEY, SMNVEV (reference sequence). The CDR3 spans 14 residues. V dropped 5 bases and J dropped 4; count of bases not matched to a gene: 4. The CDR3 DNA sequence: TGTGCCAGCAGTCGGGACAGGCTTTACAATGAGCAGTTCTTC. This gives the protein CASSRDRLYNEQFF.

V gene TRBV4-2 combines with J gene TRBJ1-1; D is perhaps TRBD1 (6 bases). The CDR3 extends over 17 amino acids. Germline CDR1 and CDR2: LGHNA and YNFKEQ. The ends were cut back, 0 bases at V and 0 bases at J, with 14 bases in the middle. CDR3 region: CASSQDTGPLMNTEAFF. The CDR3 DNA reads TGTGCCAGCAGCCAAGACACAGGGCCATTAATGAACACTGAAGCTTTCTTT.

This clonotype was found a few times. The chain combines TRBV7-9 with TRBJ2-3; the D is unclear. The CDR3 covers 15 residues. Germline V gene sequence: CDR1 SEHNR, CDR2 FQNEAQ (reference sequence). V lost 4 bases and J 4 bases, leaving 15 bases between the germline ends. The DNA of the CDR3 is TGTGCCAGCAGCTCCAGCCGGGCCCGGGCAGATACGCAGTATTTT. It is translated as CASSSSRARADTQYF.

This clonotype has at least ten counts. The chain carries TRBV7-2 and TRBJ2-5, with D unclear. The V and J ends lost 3 bases and 5 bases respectively, with 13 bases between them. Germline lookup yields CDR1 SGHTA and CDR2 FQGNSA. The CDR3 extends over 14 amino acids. The CDR3 DNA reads as TGTGCCAGCAGCTTGGCAGGTCTTTGGGAGACCCAGTACTTC. This codes for CASSLAGLWETQYF.

This clonotype was seen only a few times. J is TRBJ1-2 and V is TRBV29-1; D is uncertain. Trimming removed 3 bases from V and 2 bases from J, with 10 bases in between. Per germline, CDR1 SQVTM and CDR2 ANQGSEA. There are 13 residues in the CDR3. CDR3 loop: CSVEQRLNYGYTF. As DNA, the CDR3 is TGCAGCGTTGAGCAGCGCTTAAACTATGGCTACACCTTC.

The table lists this clonotype with a few counts. The V gene is TRBV5-6, the J gene TRBJ1-6; D might be TRBD1 (6 bases). V was cut by 7 bases and J by 10 bases, with 24 bases left in between. CDR1 is SGHDT, CDR2 YYEEEE, per germline. This CDR3 is 16 amino acids long. CDR3 nucleotide sequence: TGTGCCAGCGGATTGGGGGGGGCGCGAAGATGGTCACCCCTCCACTTT. Translated: CASGLGGARRWSPLHF.

This clonotype was seen at least ten times. The V gene is TRBV7-2, the J gene TRBJ2-5; possibly TRBD1 for D (5 bases). The length of the CDR3 is 14 residues. Looked up from germline, CDR1 is SGHTA and CDR2 is FQGNSA. The V gene lost 8 bases and the J gene lost 2 bases, with 15 bases spanning the gap. CDR3: CASGVVGDQETQYF. CDR3 DNA: TGTGCCAGCGGTGTCGTAGGGGATCAAGAGACCCAGTACTTC.

This clonotype came up many times. The J gene is TRBJ2-1, the V gene TRBV10-3; 7 bases are shared with TRBD2. Germline-derived CDR1 and CDR2 are ENHRY and SYGVKD. The V and J ends lost 8 bases and 5 bases, in that order; junction bases with no gene match: 9. This CDR3 contains 14 residues. The CDR3, as DNA: TGTGCCATCTCCGGGGGGATAGGTGACAATGAGCAGTTCTTC. It translates to CAISGGIGDNEQFF.

J is TRBJ2-7 and V is TRBV2; no clear D gene. Germline values: CDR1 SNHLY, CDR2 FYNNEI. The CDR3 has 13 amino acids. V shed 6 bases and J shed 3 bases, with 12 bases lying between them. In DNA, the CDR3 is TGTGCCAGCAGGCTCCTCGGCAACTACGAGCAGTACTTC. Its protein product is CASRLLGNYEQYF.

In its sample, this clonotype was seen many times. V and J are TRBV7-2 and TRBJ1-2, with a tentative D call TRBD1 (6 bases). The CDR3 spans 12 residues. Germline V CDR1 and CDR2: SGHTA, FQGNSA. Trimming cost V 5 bases and J 7 bases, with 11 bases left between them. The CDR3 nucleotides read TGTGCCAGCAGCCCCCAGGGGCTTGGCTACACCTTC. It is translated as CASSPQGLGYTF.

Only a few counts were recorded for this clonotype. V gene TRBV12-3 or TRBV12-4 combines with J gene TRBJ2-7; D may be TRBD1 (6 bases). The CDR3 contains 14 residues. Trimming removed 4 bases at V and 2 bases at J, with 12 bases between. For the CDR3, the DNA is TGTGCCAGCAGTTACGGGACACTGCCCTACGAGCAGTACTTC. Its protein product is CASSYGTLPYEQYF.

The V call is TRBV5-1, the J call TRBJ2-7; possibly TRBD1 for D (6 bases). CDR1 and CDR2 from the germline V gene are SGHRS and YFSETQ. The CDR3 has 16 residues. V was clipped by 4 bases and J by 2 bases, with 19 bases between them. The DNA for the CDR3 is TGCGCCAGCAGCAGAGAACCGGGACACCAAACCTACGAGCAGTACTTC. Residues: CASSREPGHQTYEQYF.

V usage is TRBV12-3 or TRBV12-4 and J usage is TRBJ2-5; TRBD1 or TRBD2 may be the D gene (7 bases each). With 6 bases removed from V and 4 bases from J, the gap between germline ends came to 18 bases. The CDR3 covers 15 residues. The CDR3 region is CASSPPGGGPETQYF. CDR3 DNA sequence: TGTGCCAGCAGCCCCCCAGGGGGGGGGCCAGAGACCCAGTACTTC.

This clonotype was seen at least ten times. The chain carries TRBV12-3 or TRBV12-4 and TRBJ2-5; 8 bases are a match to TRBD2. CDR3 length: 16 residues. The V segment lost 8 bases and the J segment 0 bases; nucleotides outside the gene matches: 11. The CDR3 sequence is CASARPRGGHQETQYF. The CDR3 DNA reads TGTGCCAGCGCTAGGCCTCGGGGGGGCCACCAAGAGACCCAGTACTTC.

This clonotype was detected many times. A junction boundary mismatches the germline segment, possibly from a read error. The rearrangement uses TRBV5-1 and TRBJ2-7, with TRBD1 identical over 9 bases. This CDR3 spans 14 amino acids. Germline V gene lookup returns CDR1 SGHRS and CDR2 YFSETQ. This CDR3 is CASSSGQGTYEQYF. The CDR3 region has the DNA TGTGCCAGCTCCTCTGGACAGGGGACCTACGAGCAGTACTTC.

This clonotype was observed many times. The chain carries TRBV20-1 and TRBJ2-7; weak D call: TRBD2 (6 bases). The V gene lost 1 base and the J gene lost 0 bases, with 7 bases spanning the gap. There are 13 residues in the CDR3. The V gene's germline CDR1 is DFQATT and CDR2 SNEGSKA (reference sequence). CDR3 residues: CSARARGSYEQYF. CDR3 coding DNA: TGCAGTGCTAGAGCGCGGGGCTCCTACGAGCAGTACTTC.

This clonotype has only a few counts. The V and J genes are TRBV28 and TRBJ1-5; perhaps TRBD1 as D (5 bases). Germline-derived CDR1 and CDR2 are MDHEN and SYDVKM. Trimming took off 2 bases at V and 4 bases at J, with 15 bases between the two ends. The CDR3 contains 16 residues. The DNA of the CDR3 is TGTGCCAGCAGTTTAACCTGGGGGTCCTTTAATCAGCCCCAGCATTTT. It codes for CASSLTWGSFNQPQHF.

This clonotype has a count of ten or more. This chain connects TRBV12-3 or TRBV12-4 to TRBJ1-4; 8 bases match TRBD1. The CDR3 totals 14 residues. With 7 bases clipped from V and 8 bases from J, the junction kept 9 bases outside the gene matches. Here the CDR3 DNA reads TGTGCCAGCACCGAGGACAGGGTTGACGAAAAACTGTTTTTT. Translating gives CASTEDRVDEKLFF.

This clonotype was detected ten times or more. The gene calls are TRBV4-2 and TRBJ2-5; D not certain. This CDR3 region has 14 residues. V lost 0 bases to trimming and J lost 1 base, with 6 bases between them. Germline lookup yields CDR1 LGHNA and CDR2 YNFKEQ. The CDR3 sequence: CASSQDYSQETQYF. CDR3 nucleotide sequence: TGTGCCAGCAGCCAAGATTATAGCCAAGAGACCCAGTACTTC.

V usage is TRBV4-3 and J usage is TRBJ2-1; 11 nucleotides match TRBD2. V shed 3 bases and J 0 bases; nucleotides not matched to a gene: 10. The CDR3 is made up of 19 amino acids. Germline CDR1 LGHNA, CDR2 YSLEER. CDR3 DNA: TGCGCCAGCAGCCAGGGCCTACTAGCGGGAGACTTCTCCTACAATGAGCAGTTCTTC. Its protein product is CASSQGLLAGDFSYNEQFF.